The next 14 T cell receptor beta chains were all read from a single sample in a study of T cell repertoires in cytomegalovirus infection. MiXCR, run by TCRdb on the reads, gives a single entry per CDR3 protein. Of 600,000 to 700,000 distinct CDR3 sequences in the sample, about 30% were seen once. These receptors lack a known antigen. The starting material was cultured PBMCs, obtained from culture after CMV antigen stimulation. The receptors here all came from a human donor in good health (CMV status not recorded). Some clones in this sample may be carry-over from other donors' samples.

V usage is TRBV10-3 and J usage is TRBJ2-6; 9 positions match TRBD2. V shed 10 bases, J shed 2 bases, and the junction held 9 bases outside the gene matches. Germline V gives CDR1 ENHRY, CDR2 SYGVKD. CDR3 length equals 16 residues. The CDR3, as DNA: TGTGCCACCCTTAGCGGGGGAAAGACTGGGGCCAACGTCCTGACTTTC. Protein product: CATLSGGKTGANVLTF.

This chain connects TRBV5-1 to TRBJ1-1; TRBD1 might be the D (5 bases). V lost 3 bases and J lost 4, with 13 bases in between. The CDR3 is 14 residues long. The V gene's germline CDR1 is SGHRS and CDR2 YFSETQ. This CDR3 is CASSSPGGSTEAFF. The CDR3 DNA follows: TGCGCCAGCAGCTCCCCCGGGGGAAGCACTGAAGCTTTCTTT.

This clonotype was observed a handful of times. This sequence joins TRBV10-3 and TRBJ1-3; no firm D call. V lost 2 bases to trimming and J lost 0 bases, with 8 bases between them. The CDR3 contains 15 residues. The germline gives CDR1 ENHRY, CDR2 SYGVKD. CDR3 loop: CAISESFFSGNTIYF. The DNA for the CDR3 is TGTGCCATCAGTGAGAGTTTTTTCTCTGGAAACACCATATATTTT.

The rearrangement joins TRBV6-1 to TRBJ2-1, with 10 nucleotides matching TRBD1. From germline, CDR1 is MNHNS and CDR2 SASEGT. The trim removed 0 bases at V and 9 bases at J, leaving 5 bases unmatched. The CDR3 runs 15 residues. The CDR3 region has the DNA TGTGCCAGCAGTGAAGCCCGACAGGGGGCGGCTGAGCAGTTCTTC. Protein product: CASSEARQGAAEQFF.

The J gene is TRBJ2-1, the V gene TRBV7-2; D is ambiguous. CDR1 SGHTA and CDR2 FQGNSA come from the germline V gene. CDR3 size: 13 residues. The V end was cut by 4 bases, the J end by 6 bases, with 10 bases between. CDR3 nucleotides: TGTGCCAGCAGCTCGGACCGTCCCAATGAGCAGTTCTTC. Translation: CASSSDRPNEQFF.

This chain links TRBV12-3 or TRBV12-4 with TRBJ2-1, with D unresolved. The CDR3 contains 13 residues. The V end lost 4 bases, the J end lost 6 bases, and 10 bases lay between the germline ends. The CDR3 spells CASSSFSANEQFF. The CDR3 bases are TGTGCCAGCAGTTCGTTTTCGGCCAATGAGCAGTTCTTC.

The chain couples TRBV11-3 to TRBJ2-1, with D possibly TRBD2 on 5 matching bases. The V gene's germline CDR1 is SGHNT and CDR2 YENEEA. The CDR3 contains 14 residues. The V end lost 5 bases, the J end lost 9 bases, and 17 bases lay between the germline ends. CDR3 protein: CASSMDWVSGEQFF. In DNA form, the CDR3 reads TGTGCCAGCAGCATGGACTGGGTCTCCGGTGAGCAGTTCTTC.

CDR3 bases: TGTGCCAGCAGCGGAGATCAGGACTACAATGAGCAGTTCTTC. As protein: CASSGDQDYNEQFF. The chain couples TRBV12-3 or TRBV12-4 to TRBJ2-1; D remains ambiguous. Trimming took off 6 bases at V and 3 bases at J, with 12 bases between the two ends. This CDR3 is 14 amino acids long.

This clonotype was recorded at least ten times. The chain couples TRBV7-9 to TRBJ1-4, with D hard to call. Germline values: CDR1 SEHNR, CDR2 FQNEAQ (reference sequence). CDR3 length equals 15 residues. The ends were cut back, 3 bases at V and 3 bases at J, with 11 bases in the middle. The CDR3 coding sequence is TGTGCCAGCAGCTTGACGGAAGTCCCTAATGAAAAACTGTTTTTT. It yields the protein CASSLTEVPNEKLFF. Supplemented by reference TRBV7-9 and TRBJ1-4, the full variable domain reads DTGVSQNPRHKITKRGQNVTFRCDPISEHNRLYWYRQTLGQGPEFLTYFQNEAQLEKSRLLSDRFSAERPKGSFSTLEIQRTEQGDSAMYLCASSLTEVPNEKLFFGSGTQLSVL.

CDR3: CASSRDSSFNQPQHF. The CDR3 DNA reads TGTGCCAGCAGTCGGGACTCCTCTTTCAATCAGCCCCAGCATTTT. This rearrangement joins TRBV2 to TRBJ1-5, with D maybe TRBD1 (5 bases). This CDR3 contains 15 residues. V was clipped by 5 bases and J by 3 bases, with 14 bases between them. Germline values: CDR1 SNHLY, CDR2 FYNNEI.

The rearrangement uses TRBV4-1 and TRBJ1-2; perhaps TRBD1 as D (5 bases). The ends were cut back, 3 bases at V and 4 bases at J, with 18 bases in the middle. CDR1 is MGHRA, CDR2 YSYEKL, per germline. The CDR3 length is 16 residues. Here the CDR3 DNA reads TGCGCCAGCAGCCAGCCCCGAAGGGGCGCCGGCTATGGCTACACCTTC. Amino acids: CASSQPRRGAGYGYTF.

The CDR3 region is CASSFPSGRTRDEQFF. CDR3 coding DNA: TGTGCCAGCAGCTTCCCTAGCGGGAGGACTAGGGATGAGCAGTTCTTC. The chain has TRBV11-2 and TRBJ2-1; 11 nucleotides agree with TRBD2. The V gene end was trimmed by 3 bases and the J gene end by 8 bases; junction bases not matched to a gene: 9. The germline CDR1 and CDR2 sequences are SGHAT and FQNNGV. The CDR3 consists of 16 residues.

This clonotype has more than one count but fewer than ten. CDR3 loop: CASSLEGLVPHEQYF. The DNA for the CDR3 is TGCGCCAGCAGCTTGGAGGGACTAGTACCCCACGAGCAGTACTTC. V and J are TRBV5-1 and TRBJ2-7, with TRBD2 matching over 8 bases. Per the germline V gene, CDR1 is SGHRS and CDR2 is YFSETQ. The CDR3 extends over 15 amino acids. J gave up 5 bases and V 0 bases, and 7 bases lay outside the gene matches.

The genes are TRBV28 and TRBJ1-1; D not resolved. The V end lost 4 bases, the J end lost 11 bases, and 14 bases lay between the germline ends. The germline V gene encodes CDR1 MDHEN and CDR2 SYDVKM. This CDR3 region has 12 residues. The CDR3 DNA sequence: TGTGCCAGCAGTTCCCCTCAGGTGGGCGCTTTCTTT. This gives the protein CASSSPQVGAFF.